This TCR beta chain derives from a study of blood T cell repertoires in COVID-19. At the level of the study: From T cells, B-cell-depleted T cells, or PBMCs came the material, which was cDNA or gDNA.

The CDR3 runs 13 residues. V dropped 5 bases and J dropped 2 bases, with 10 bases sitting between them. Looked up from germline, CDR1 is MNHEY and CDR2 is SVGAGI. Authors' processing steps: Amplification of reference gene primers was used by the study to estimate nucleated cell counts. Assay used: immunoSEQ multiplex PCR; TCRdb lists only in-frame clones, some missing. V, J and clone size are taken as reported in that table, and D and trimming were inferred from the DNA itself. The table includes fewer than 250,000 clones, 80% to 90% detected once. The sample comprised PBMCs or T cells enriched from blood (not recorded which). The chain is built from TRBV6-5 and TRBJ2-7; tentative D call: TRBD2 (6 bases). The TCR sequence derives from a woman aged 40 to 50 with acute COVID-19. The CDR3 nucleotides read TGTGCCAGCAGTAGGGACTGGACCTACGAGCAGTACTTC. Amino acids: CASSRDWTYEQYF.